One T cell receptor beta chain is described in this entry. This clone was seen more than once but under ten times. The antigen it binds to is not known. Base qualities are missing; no much larger clone stands one base away. CD4+ T cells from unexposed donors were collected before the COVID-19 pandemic (2011-2018). After around 10 days of culture, CD4+ T cells were isolated with the EasySep CD4+ T cell isolation kit. Unexposed donor CD4+ T cells were tested for reactivity to SARS-CoV-2 S and N and four common cold coronavirus spike pools, as cell number allowed. PBMCs were cultured at a few million per well in IMDM supplemented with around 4.7% human AB serum and roughly 9.6 IU/ml IL-2. Half of the culture medium was replaced with fresh IL-2-containing medium on days 3 and 7. Each peptide culture condition was generally run in triplicate replicate wells. The leukapheresis product for the unexposed donors was obtained through commercial purchase. PBMCs were isolated from leukapheresis product or whole blood by Ficoll-Paque PLUS gradient centrifugation. PBMCs were either cryopreserved at -140 degrees C or used fresh in the expansion assay. The QIAamp Micro DNA Kit was used to extract genomic DNA from the CD4+ T cells.

The CDR1 and CDR2 encoded by the germline V gene are SGHTA and FQGNSA. V gives up 5 bases and J gives up 0 bases, and the segment between their germline ends measures 14 bases. From cysteine to phenylalanine, the CDR3 is 17 amino acids long. Only the CDR3 DNA stays, 51 bases, in frame from base 1. The data were obtained in a study of CD4 T cells in relation to SARS-CoV-2 and coronaviruses listed by TCRdb under 2021. The study in broad terms: The ViraFEST assay cultured PBMCs with antigen for under 13 days, then sequenced TCR beta CDR3s to find antigen-specific clonal expansions. The negative reference condition was either a culture with an HIV-1 Nef peptide pool or a culture with no peptide. Shared crossreactive spike epitopes were mapped to their HLA restriction using patient-derived lymphoblastoid cell lines. At the level of individual TCR clonotypes, the study evaluated whether memory CD4+ T cells crossreact between the spike proteins of SARS-CoV-2 and those of common cold coronaviruses. Samples from a few pre-COVID donors and the naive versus memory experiments were sequenced with the Adaptive Biotechnologies TCR-sequencing kit; other data were Illumina-based. A different TCR-beta assay, based on Illumina, was used to sequence expansion assays from other donors in the study.

The method behind the library was the immunoSEQ multiplex PCR assay. For the original study's pipeline: During preprocessing, nonproductive sequences were removed, along with CDR3s that did not begin with C, did not end with F or W, or were shorter than 7 amino acids. Antigen-specific clonotypes were called with the MANAFEST web app, based on expansion relative to reference and other culture wells. A clone was considered positive if significant expansion relative to the reference culture was observed in 2 of 3 replicate wells at an FDR below 0.05. Positive clones also required significant expansion versus all other tandem wells and an odds ratio above 5. After three terminal residues were trimmed from each end, CDR3 homology was quantified as pairwise Levenshtein distance using the stringdist R package. TCRdb holds this immuneACCESS table with in-frame rearrangements only. Some clones are missing; in checked studies, unresolved V genes explain under half, and the rest has no known cause. The V and J calls and clone size are taken from that table; D and trimming were inferred from the DNA. This sample is represented by 20,000 or so clones; just over 65% of them were singletons. The ten largest clones take up around a fifth of the sample.

The paper's findings and limits, for the study overall: Because no donor provided both pre-pandemic and post-infection samples, tracing the source of pre-existing responses was limited. Crossreactive clones showed significantly weaker SARS-CoV-2-driven expansion than monoreactive clones, consistent with antigenic imprinting. Small numbers of patients and of tested TCRs limited the study. Since the crossreactivity analysis centred on spike protein, crossreactivity against other viral proteins was not assessed. In roughly two thirds of donors, memory CD4+ clonotypes turned up that crossrecognized SARS-CoV-2 and at least one common cold coronavirus spike.

Sequencing used CD4+ T cells from PBMCs, cultured in vitro. The rearrangement joined TRBV7-2 to TRBJ2-6; the D call is tentative, TRBD1 or TRBD2, as each matches 6 bases. The TCR comes from a human donor in good health. The DNA sequence is as follows: TGTGCCAGCAGCCTGAGGGGGGCTACCTCTGGGGCCAACGTCCTGACTTTC. Protein translation: CASSLRGATSGANVLTF.